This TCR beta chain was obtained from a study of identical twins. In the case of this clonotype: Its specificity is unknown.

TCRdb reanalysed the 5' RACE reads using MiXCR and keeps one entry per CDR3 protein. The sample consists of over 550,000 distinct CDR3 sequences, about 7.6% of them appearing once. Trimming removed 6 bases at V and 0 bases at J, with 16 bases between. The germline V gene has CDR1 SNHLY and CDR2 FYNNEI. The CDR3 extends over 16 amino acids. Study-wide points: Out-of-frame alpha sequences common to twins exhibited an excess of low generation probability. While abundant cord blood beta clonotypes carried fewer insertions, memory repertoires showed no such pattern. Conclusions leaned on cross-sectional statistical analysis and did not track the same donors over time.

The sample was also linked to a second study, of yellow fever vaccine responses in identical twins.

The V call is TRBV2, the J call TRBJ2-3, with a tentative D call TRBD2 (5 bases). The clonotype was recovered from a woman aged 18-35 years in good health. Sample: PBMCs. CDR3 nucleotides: TGTGCCAGCAGCGCTTTCGGGGAATTCAGCACAGATACGCAGTATTTT. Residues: CASSAFGEFSTDTQYF.